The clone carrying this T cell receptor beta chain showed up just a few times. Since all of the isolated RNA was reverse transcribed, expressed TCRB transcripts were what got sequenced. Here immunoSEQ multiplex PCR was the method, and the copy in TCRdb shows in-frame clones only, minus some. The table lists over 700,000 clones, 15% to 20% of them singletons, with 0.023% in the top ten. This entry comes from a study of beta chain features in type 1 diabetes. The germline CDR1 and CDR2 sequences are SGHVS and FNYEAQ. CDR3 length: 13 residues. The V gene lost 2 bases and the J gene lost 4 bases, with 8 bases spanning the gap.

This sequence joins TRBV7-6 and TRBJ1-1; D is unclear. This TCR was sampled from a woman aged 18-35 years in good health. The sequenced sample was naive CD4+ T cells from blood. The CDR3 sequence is CASSLSEVTEAFF. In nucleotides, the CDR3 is TGTGCCAGCAGCTTATCGGAGGTCACTGAAGCTTTCTTT.